The rows below give T cell receptor beta chains drawn from one sample of a study of beta chain features in type 1 diabetes. The repertoire was sequenced with immunoSEQ multiplex PCR; TCRdb's copy has only in-frame clones and lacks some. The sample holds nearly 250,000 clones; 68% are singletons and the top ten take 0.053%. Sequenced: naive CD4+ T cells from blood. These receptors all come from a man aged 30-40 years in good health. CDR3s include the opening cysteine and the closing phenylalanine or tryptophan. The order of the fields is V gene, CDR3 length, CDR3 protein.

v_gene: TRBV14; len: 15; CDR3aa: CASSQAMLGGTEAFF
v_gene: TRBV7-9; len: 14; CDR3aa: CASSLAAAAYEQYF
v_gene: TRBV29-1; len: 13; CDR3aa: CSVGPGGTYEQYF
v_gene: TRBV29-1; len: 13; CDR3aa: CSVGGRSFDEQYF
v_gene: TRBV7-9; len: 15; CDR3aa: CASSLPGTASYEQYF
v_gene: TRBV30; len: 15; CDR3aa: CAWRPGQGGRYGYTF
v_gene: TRBV2; len: 13; CDR3aa: CASSVRQVQPQHF
v_gene: TRBV20-1; len: 11; CDR3aa: CSARDQGRQFF
v_gene: TRBV5-4; len: 14; CDR3aa: CASSTTRGQETQYF
v_gene: TRBV7-9; len: 16; CDR3aa: CASSSNPGGGANVLTF
v_gene: TRBV30; len: 15; CDR3aa: CAWSVRGGAGNEQFF
v_gene: TRBV7-2; len: 16; CDR3aa: CASSLGPTVSTGELFF
v_gene: TRBV29-1; len: 12; CDR3aa: CSGLYRGVEQFF
v_gene: TRBV28; len: 15; CDR3aa: CASSFRGLRYNEQFF
v_gene: TRBV30; len: 13; CDR3aa: CAWSGSYQETQYF
v_gene: TRBV7-8; len: 12; CDR3aa: CASSSDREGYTF
v_gene: TRBV6-5; len: 13; CDR3aa: CATSWRITNEQFF
v_gene: TRBV13; len: 12; CDR3aa: CASSLDTYEQYF
v_gene: TRBV5-4; len: 16; CDR3aa: CASSVGQGLITDTQYF
v_gene: TRBV7-2; len: 15; CDR3aa: CASSLDRGSSYEQYF
v_gene: TRBV30; len: 12; CDR3aa: CAWSLQGHGYTF
v_gene: TRBV29-1; len: 12; CDR3aa: CSVGWDLNIQYF
v_gene: TRBV29-1; len: 13; CDR3aa: CSVESLVLYEQFF
v_gene: TRBV19; len: 12; CDR3aa: CASSIRPGTQYF
v_gene: TRBV29-1; len: 12; CDR3aa: CSVGLGSYEQYF
v_gene: TRBV13; len: 16; CDR3aa: CASSLGGRGSTSPLHF
v_gene: TRBV5-1; len: 12; CDR3aa: CASRPDNYEQYF
v_gene: TRBV10-3; len: 15; CDR3aa: CAISEGGESNQPQHF
v_gene: TRBV29-1; len: 11; CDR3aa: CSVERQGPAFF
v_gene: TRBV27; len: 16; CDR3aa: CASSPSGGANRHEQYF
v_gene: TRBV30; len: 15; CDR3aa: CAWSPSGQKNTEAFF
v_gene: TRBV29-1; len: 12; CDR3aa: CSGGLAEETQYF
v_gene: TRBV2; len: 14; CDR3aa: CASRTPGRPSGQFF
v_gene: TRBV30; len: 13; CDR3aa: CAWSMDSNQPQHF
v_gene: TRBV30; len: 12; CDR3aa: CAWSGGWDTQYF
v_gene: TRBV30; len: 13; CDR3aa: CAWRKGSDSPLHF
v_gene: TRBV30; len: 13; CDR3aa: CAWSGLGTGELFF
v_gene: TRBV6-5; len: 14; CDR3aa: CASSYTQPNTEAFF
v_gene: TRBV29-1; len: 15; CDR3aa: CSVGTGGSGANVLTF
v_gene: TRBV30; len: 14; CDR3aa: CAWHRAGVRAEQFF
v_gene: TRBV29-1; len: 11; CDR3aa: CSVEHNYEQYF
v_gene: TRBV18; len: 13; CDR3aa: CASSHRKEETQYF
v_gene: TRBV29-1; len: 14; CDR3aa: CSVGGLADTYEQYF
v_gene: TRBV30; len: 11; CDR3aa: CAWKWTRGYTF
v_gene: TRBV29-1; len: 11; CDR3aa: CSVRGGTEAFF
v_gene: TRBV25-1; len: 13; CDR3aa: CASSATVNTEAFF
v_gene: TRBV5-6; len: 15; CDR3aa: CASSFFRGTTDTQYF
v_gene: TRBV7-2; len: 15; CDR3aa: CASSLTSGRMDTQYF
v_gene: TRBV9; len: 16; CDR3aa: CASSALAGGRTDTQYF
v_gene: TRBV4-3; len: 16; CDR3aa: CASSTILAGSYNEQFF
v_gene: TRBV29-1; len: 13; CDR3aa: CSVGQKYQETQYF